This passage covers 18 T cell receptor beta chains from one sample sequenced in a study of T cell responses to AZD1222 COVID-19 vaccine (dated by TCRdb to about 2021). Sample time point, as interpreted from the label and publication: about 28 days (+/-7) after the second vaccine dose. Library creation used the immunoSEQ multiplex PCR assay. TCRdb took over this immuneACCESS table, retaining in-frame rearrangements with V and J assigned. Such tables are incomplete; in checked studies, under half of the missing clones stem from an unresolved V gene, and the remainder is unexplained. The sample has under 95,000 clones on record, about 88% of them singletons. Less than 8.5% of the sample is taken by the ten largest. Specimen: peripheral blood, collected 28 days after the second AZD1222 dose. The receptors shown here come from an adult who received the AZD1222 COVID-19 vaccine.

The chain uses TRBV27 and TRBJ1-2, with D perhaps TRBD1 (6 bases). There are 15 residues in the CDR3. The V and J ends lost 6 bases and 3 bases respectively, with 17 bases between them. From germline, CDR1 is MNHEY and CDR2 SMNVEV (reference sequence). The CDR3 sequence is CASSNPGAGHYGYTF. The CDR3 nucleotides are TGTGCCAGCAGCAACCCAGGGGCAGGCCACTATGGCTACACCTTC.

The chain has TRBV15 and TRBJ1-5, with 7 bases identical to TRBD1. The CDR3 sequence is 16 residues long. The germline gives CDR1 LNHNV, CDR2 YYDKDF (reference sequence). V shed 8 bases, J shed 0 bases, and the junction held 10 bases outside the gene matches. CDR3 sequence reads: CATLPGTAYSNQPQHF. Written as DNA, the CDR3 is TGTGCCACCTTACCGGGGACAGCTTATAGCAATCAGCCCCAGCATTTT. Supplemented by reference TRBV15 and TRBJ1-5, the full variable domain reads DAMVIQNPRYQVTQFGKPVTLSCSQTLNHNVMYWYQQKSSQAPKLLFHYYDKDFNNEADTPDNFQSRRPNTSFCFLDIRSPGLGDTAMYLCATLPGTAYSNQPQHFGDGTRLSIL.

This chain uses TRBV28 with TRBJ1-3, with D tentatively TRBD1 (6 bases). Germline assignment: CDR1 MDHEN and CDR2 SYDVKM. The CDR3 covers 14 residues. V was pared by 5 bases and J by 2 bases, with 10 bases between. The CDR3 loop is CASSTRDTGNTIYF. CDR3 nucleotide sequence: TGTGCCAGCAGTACCCGGGACACTGGAAACACCATATATTTT.

This chain links TRBV24-1 with TRBJ2-1; 9 nucleotides agree with TRBD2. Germline V gene sequence: CDR1 KGHDR, CDR2 SFDVKD. The CDR3 has 13 amino acids. J lost 10 bases, V lost 7 bases, and 7 bases had no gene match. The CDR3 protein is CATSIAGEREQFF. The DNA of the CDR3 is TGTGCCACCAGCATAGCGGGAGAAAGAGAGCAGTTCTTC.

The V gene is TRBV4-3, the J gene TRBJ2-2; TRBD2 matches at 13 bases. The germline V gene has CDR1 LGHNA and CDR2 YSLEER. V trimming: 1 base; J trimming: 7 bases; junction bases outside the gene matches: 6. There are 17 residues in the CDR3. The CDR3 region is CASSQVGLAGVGGELFF. The CDR3 nucleotides read TGCGCCAGCAGCCAAGTAGGACTAGCGGGAGTTGGCGGGGAGCTGTTTTTT.

This clone was detected only once. The chain recombines TRBV28 with TRBJ1-2; the match to TRBD1 covers 10 bases. Germline values: CDR1 MDHEN, CDR2 SYDVKM. This CDR3 is built from 15 residues. Losses at the gene ends were 6 bases for V and 3 bases for J; bases not matched to a gene: 7. CDR3 DNA: TGTGCCAGCAGACCACCGGGACAGGGGTACTATGGCTACACCTTC. Its translation is CASRPPGQGYYGYTF.

The chain combines TRBV3-1 (or the pseudogene TRBV3-2) with TRBJ2-1; D gene ambiguous. V gave up 0 bases and J gave up 7 bases, with 13 bases separating them. The CDR3 contains 15 residues. CDR1 is LGHDT, CDR2 YNNKEL, per germline (reference sequence). CDR3 residues: CASSQDFRLGNEQFF. The CDR3 DNA reads TGTGCCAGCAGCCAAGATTTTCGGCTCGGGAATGAGCAGTTCTTC.

V usage is TRBV23-1 and J usage is TRBJ2-7; 9 bases fit TRBD1. TRBV23-1 is designated an ORF whose function remains uncertain. The ends lost 6 bases at V and 3 bases at J; junction bases unmatched: 15. The CDR3 is 17 amino acids. CDR3 nucleotide sequence: TGCGCCAGCAGCCTCGGACAGGGGAATGTTATTCGCTACGAGCAGTACTTC. Its translation is CASSLGQGNVIRYEQYF.

In its sample, this clone was seen a few times. This chain joins TRBV14 and TRBJ1-2; D perhaps matches TRBD1 (6 bases). V was trimmed by 3 bases and J by 6 bases, leaving 11 bases between them. Looked up from germline, CDR1 is SGHDN and CDR2 is FVKESK. The CDR3 is made up of 13 amino acids. CDR3 amino acids: CASSHSRGNGYTF. DNA for the CDR3: TGTGCCAGCAGCCATTCCAGGGGAAATGGCTACACCTTC.

The gene calls are TRBV6-2 or TRBV6-3 and TRBJ2-7, with a tentative D call TRBD2 (6 bases). The germline gives CDR1 MNHEY, CDR2 SVGEGT. The V gene lost 2 bases and the J gene lost 2 bases, with 10 bases spanning the gap. The CDR3 has 14 amino acids. The CDR3 loop is CASSYQEGPYEQYF. Written as DNA, the CDR3 is TGTGCCAGCAGTTACCAGGAGGGCCCCTACGAGCAGTACTTC.

This clone was seen just once. The chain employs TRBV18 and TRBJ1-3; TRBD1 aligns across 8 bases. Germline V gene sequence: CDR1 KGHSH, CDR2 LQKENI. This CDR3 contains 17 residues. Trimming removed 4 bases from V and 2 bases from J; junction bases left unmatched: 10. This CDR3 reads CASSLSQGARTGNTIYF. CDR3 nucleotide sequence: TGTGCCAGCTCACTCTCCCAGGGGGCGAGAACTGGAAACACCATATATTTT.

The rearrangement uses TRBV19 and TRBJ1-1; 8 positions match TRBD1. With V trimmed by 7 bases and J by 0 bases, 7 bases remained unmatched. Germline CDR1 reads LNHDA; CDR2 reads SQIVND (reference sequence). The CDR3 totals 15 residues. The CDR3 DNA reads as TGTGCCAGTACTCGGACAGGGACGATGAACACTGAAGCTTTCTTT. Translating it yields CASTRTGTMNTEAFF. Drawing the rest from reference TRBV19 and TRBJ1-1, the complete variable domain is DGGITQSPKYLFRKEGQNVTLSCEQNLNHDAMYWYRQDPGQGLRLIYYSQIVNDFQKGDIAEGYSVSREKKESFPLTVTSAQKNPTAFYLCASTRTGTMNTEAFFGQGTRLTVV.

This sequence joins TRBV25-1 and TRBJ2-5; 10 bases are shared with TRBD1. The CDR3 totals 18 residues. J was trimmed by 5 bases and V by 5 bases; bases with no gene match: 17. Germline assignment: CDR1 MGHDK and CDR2 SYGVNS. DNA of the CDR3: TGTGCCAGCAGTCCGTACGGTGGGGGGGACAGGGGTTGGGAGACCCAGTACTTC. Its translation is CASSPYGGGDRGWETQYF.

The sample holds a few counts of this clone. The gene calls are TRBV3-1 (or the pseudogene TRBV3-2) and TRBJ1-1; possibly TRBD1 for D (5 bases). There are 13 residues in the CDR3. V gave up 4 bases and J gave up 0 bases, with 6 bases separating them. CDR1 and CDR2 (germline): LGHDT, YNNKEL (reference sequence). The CDR3 bases are TGTGCCAGCAGCCCACAGGTGAACACTGAAGCTTTCTTT. Translating gives CASSPQVNTEAFF.

This CDR3 is CASSRTGRNNEQFF. The CDR3 DNA sequence: TGTGCCAGTAGTCGGACAGGTCGGAACAATGAGCAGTTCTTC. The gene calls are TRBV19 and TRBJ2-1; 7 bases map to TRBD1. Trimming removed 5 bases from V and 5 bases from J; junction bases left unmatched: 6. The CDR3 consists of 14 residues. Germline CDR1 is LNHDA and CDR2 is SQIVND (reference sequence). Full variable domain (outside the CDR3, taken from reference TRBV19 and TRBJ2-1): DGGITQSPKYLFRKEGQNVTLSCEQNLNHDAMYWYRQDPGQGLRLIYYSQIVNDFQKGDIAEGYSVSREKKESFPLTVTSAQKNPTAFYLCASSRTGRNNEQFFGPGTRLTVL.

The chain uses TRBV7-8 and TRBJ1-5; possible D gene TRBD1, 6 bases. This CDR3 has 13 residues. Trimming pared 2 bases from V and 4 bases from J, leaving 6 bases between. In germline, CDR1 is SGHVS, CDR2 FQNEAQ. Here the CDR3 DNA reads TGTGCCAGCAGCTTACAGGGGAATCAGCCCCAGCATTTT. It encodes CASSLQGNQPQHF.

The CDR3 bases are TGTGCCAGCTCAGGTGACAGGGGCTACGAGCAGTACTTC. Translating it yields CASSGDRGYEQYF. The genes are TRBV18 and TRBJ2-7; 8 nucleotides match TRBD1. V was pared by 5 bases and J by 3 bases, with 3 bases of the junction left unmatched. The germline gives CDR1 KGHSH, CDR2 LQKENI. The CDR3 has 13 residues.

This chain links TRBV28 with TRBJ2-7; 10 bases map to TRBD1. V dropped 6 bases and J dropped 0; count of bases not matched to a gene: 8. Germline values: CDR1 MDHEN, CDR2 SYDVKM. The CDR3 has 16 residues. CDR3 bases: TGTGCCAGCAGCCTCATTGGGGACAGGGGCTCCTACGAGCAGTACTTC. Its translation is CASSLIGDRGSYEQYF.